The 31 T cell receptor beta chains below were found in one sample sequenced in a study of blood T cell repertoires in COVID-19. Data came from immunoSEQ multiplex PCR; TCRdb stores just in-frame clones and leaves some out. The table shows 250,000 to 300,000 clones, with approximately 91% occurring only once. The material sequenced was peripheral blood. Source of these receptors: a woman younger than 45 with COVID-19, enrolled during active disease.

The rearrangement links TRBV19 to TRBJ2-1; a weak D match, TRBD2 (6 bases). The CDR3 extends over 17 amino acids. Trimming cost V 4 bases and J 0 bases, with 16 bases left between them. The germline gives CDR1 LNHDA, CDR2 SQIVND (reference sequence). CDR3 nucleotides: TGTGCCAGTAGTACCCTTCGGGAGCCAAGCTCCTACAATGAGCAGTTCTTC. Amino acid sequence: CASSTLREPSSYNEQFF.

The chain employs TRBV10-1 and TRBJ2-2; 8 bases are a match to TRBD1. The ends lost 2 bases at V and 7 bases at J; junction bases unmatched: 3. The CDR3 totals 14 residues. The V gene's germline CDR1 is WNHNN and CDR2 SYGVQD (reference sequence). The CDR3 spells CASSEAGGSGELFF. DNA for the CDR3: TGCGCCAGCAGTGAGGCAGGGGGCAGCGGGGAGCTGTTTTTT.

The chain has TRBV27 and TRBJ2-4; TRBD1 might be the D (7 bases). The CDR3 length is 14 residues. V lost 8 bases and J lost 3, with 14 bases in between. The germline V gene encodes CDR1 MNHEY and CDR2 SMNVEV (reference sequence). The CDR3 DNA follows: TGTGCCAGCGGATACAGGGGAGGCAAAAACATTCAGTACTTC. As protein: CASGYRGGKNIQYF.

The V call is TRBV7-2, the J call TRBJ2-7; possible D gene TRBD1, 5 bases. V was shortened by 3 bases and J by 0 bases, with 15 bases between the two germline ends. Germline V gene data show CDR1 as SGHTA and CDR2 as FQGNSA. The CDR3 length is 16 residues. The CDR3 loop is CASSFWGNADSYEQYF. The CDR3 coding sequence is TGTGCCAGCAGCTTCTGGGGCAACGCAGACTCCTACGAGCAGTACTTC.

CDR3 nucleotide sequence: TGTGCCAGCAGCGTGGGGACAGGTGGAGACACTGAAGCTTTCTTT. It yields the protein CASSVGTGGDTEAFF. This chain connects TRBV9 to TRBJ1-1, with 8 bases lining up with TRBD1. The CDR3 runs 15 residues. The V gene end was trimmed by 2 bases and the J gene end by 3 bases; junction bases not matched to a gene: 6. CDR1 and CDR2 (germline): SGDLS, YYNGEE.

The chain uses TRBV7-2 and TRBJ1-1, with a weak D call TRBD1 (6 bases). The V and J ends lost 1 base and 3 bases respectively, with 12 bases between them. CDR1 and CDR2 from the germline V gene are SGHTA and FQGNSA. This CDR3 is built from 15 residues. CDR3 in amino acids: CASSLDWGRDTEAFF. In DNA form, the CDR3 reads TGTGCCAGCAGCTTAGACTGGGGGCGTGACACTGAAGCTTTCTTT.

The chain joins TRBV3-1 (or the pseudogene TRBV3-2) to TRBJ2-5, with 8 bases aligning to TRBD2. The germline V gene encodes CDR1 LGHDT and CDR2 YNNKEL (reference sequence). Trimming at V came to 3 bases and at J to 5 bases, leaving 5 bases not matched to a gene. The CDR3 has 14 residues. In DNA, the CDR3 is TGTGCCAGCAGCCACTCGGGAGGGGAGGAGACCCAGTACTTC. Translated, it gives CASSHSGGEETQYF.

V is TRBV4-1 and J is TRBJ1-1, with no clear D. Germline V lookup: CDR1 MGHRA, CDR2 YSYEKL. V lost 3 bases and J lost 2, with 10 bases in between. This CDR3 contains 14 residues. CDR3 region: CASSQTTLNTEAFF. Written as DNA, the CDR3 is TGCGCCAGCAGCCAGACGACATTAAACACTGAAGCTTTCTTT.

The chain combines TRBV4-2 with TRBJ2-5; 16 bases line up with TRBD2. Germline CDR1 is LGHNA and CDR2 is YNFKEQ. This CDR3 has 19 amino acids. Trimming cost V 1 base and J 4 bases; bases outside gene matches: 9. For the CDR3, the DNA is TGTGCCAGCAGCCAAGCGCCCGGGACTAGCGGGAGGGCAGGAGAGACCCAGTACTTC. Translated, it gives CASSQAPGTSGRAGETQYF.

The CDR3 DNA follows: TGTGCCAGCAGTGGGGACGGGACAGGGGTTCCCGGAGACTATGGCTACACCTTC. Translation: CASSGDGTGVPGDYGYTF. The chain uses TRBV2 and TRBJ1-2; TRBD1 matches at 10 bases. The CDR3 covers 18 residues. CDR1 SNHLY and CDR2 FYNNEI come from the germline V gene. V lost 4 bases to trimming and J lost 3 bases; unmatched junction nucleotides: 14.

This clone was seen a single time. This rearrangement joins TRBV15 to TRBJ1-1; 10 bases agree with TRBD1. V shed 6 bases, J shed 4 bases, and the junction held 5 bases outside the gene matches. Germline loops: CDR1 LNHNV, CDR2 YYDKDF (reference sequence). This CDR3 contains 14 residues. The CDR3 nucleotides are TGTGCCACCAGTAACCGGGACAGGGGCACTGAAGCTTTCTTT. Amino acids: CATSNRDRGTEAFF.

The chain has TRBV30 and TRBJ2-7, with 9 nucleotides matching TRBD2. After removal of 1 base from V and 6 bases from J, the junction contained 13 bases not matched to a gene. Germline lookup yields CDR1 GTSNPN and CDR2 SVGIG (reference sequence). CDR3 length equals 16 residues. The CDR3 protein is CAWSGPRAGGPFEQYF. The CDR3 DNA reads as TGTGCCTGGAGTGGTCCCCGGGCGGGAGGGCCGTTCGAGCAGTACTTC.

The chain recombines TRBV6-6 with TRBJ1-3, with 7 bases fitting TRBD1. V was pared by 7 bases and J by 0 bases, with 9 bases of the junction left unmatched. Germline V CDR1 and CDR2: MNHNY, SVGAGI (reference sequence). This CDR3 contains 16 residues. The CDR3 DNA sequence: TGTGCCAGCAACCAACAGGGGACCTACTCTGGAAACACCATATATTTT. Translation: CASNQQGTYSGNTIYF.

V gene TRBV4-1 combines with J gene TRBJ2-1, with TRBD2 matching over 8 bases. The junction had 5 bases not matched to a gene; V was cut back by 1 base and J by 6 bases. Germline CDR1 MGHRA, CDR2 YSYEKL. The CDR3 extends over 15 amino acids. CDR3 DNA: TGCGCCAGCAGCCAAGGGGCACTAGCGGCCAATGAGCAGTTCTTC. This encodes CASSQGALAANEQFF.

This chain connects TRBV6-5 to TRBJ1-2; weak D call: TRBD1 (6 bases). The V end lost 6 bases, the J end lost 6 bases, and 14 bases lay between the germline ends. This CDR3 is built from 13 residues. The germline V gene has CDR1 MNHEY and CDR2 SVGAGI. Here the CDR3 reads CASSRTVRHGYTF. The CDR3 DNA reads TGTGCCAGCAGCCGGACAGTTCGGCATGGCTACACCTTC.

V usage is TRBV21-1 and J usage is TRBJ2-7; TRBD1, the table's D call, lacks a check against the DNA. TRBV21-1 is given as a pseudogene. There are 17 residues in the CDR3. CDR3 amino acids: CASSKLGPGTGVGEQYF. The CDR3 nucleotides are TGTGCCAGCAGCAAATTGGGGCCCGGGACAGGGGTTGGCGAGCAGTACTTC.

This clone was seen only a few times. This sequence joins TRBV4-1 and TRBJ1-1; D unclear. The germline gives CDR1 MGHRA, CDR2 YSYEKL. Deletions cut 2 bases from V and 5 bases from J, with 9 bases between. This CDR3 is 13 amino acids long. As DNA, the CDR3 is TGCGCCAGCAGCCAAAGTTCGGGGACTGAAGCTTTCTTT. Its protein product is CASSQSSGTEAFF.

The chain carries TRBV7-9 and TRBJ2-3; 8 bases fit TRBD1. Germline V lookup: CDR1 SEHNR, CDR2 FQNEAQ (reference sequence). Germline trimming cut 5 bases from V and 4 bases from J; bases unmatched to any gene: 5. There are 14 residues in the CDR3. The CDR3 loop reads CASSQGQGSDTQYF. CDR3 nucleotides: TGTGCCAGCAGCCAAGGACAGGGATCAGATACGCAGTATTTT.

The chain links TRBV30 to TRBJ1-1, with D maybe TRBD1 (6 bases). Trimming took off 7 bases at V and 5 bases at J, with 17 bases between the two ends. The CDR3 length is 13 residues. Germline V lookup: CDR1 GTSNPN, CDR2 SVGIG (reference sequence). The CDR3 DNA sequence: TGTGCCTCCCTTCGGGGGGGGCAAACTGAAGCTTTCTTT. Translated: CASLRGGQTEAFF.

This chain connects TRBV30 to TRBJ2-7; D perhaps matches TRBD2 (6 bases). With 3 bases removed from V and 11 bases from J, the gap between germline ends came to 14 bases. CDR3 length: 11 residues. CDR1 is GTSNPN and CDR2 is SVGIG in the germline V gene (reference sequence). CDR3 residues: CAWSFQREKYF. CDR3 sequence (DNA): TGTGCCTGGAGCTTTCAACGGGAGAAGTACTTC.

This chain links TRBV6-5 with TRBJ2-7, with 7 bases matching TRBD1. Germline loops: CDR1 MNHEY, CDR2 SVGAGI. CDR3 length: 15 amino acids. After removal of 4 bases from V and 3 bases from J, the junction contained 9 bases not matched to a gene. The CDR3 spells CASSFLPGQSYEQYF. The CDR3 DNA is TGTGCCAGCAGTTTTCTACCGGGACAGAGCTACGAGCAGTACTTC.

This clone is a singleton in its sample. This rearrangement joins TRBV5-1 to TRBJ1-2; TRBD1 aligns across 7 bases. V was clipped by 2 bases and J by 6 bases; unmatched bases: 7. Per the germline V gene, CDR1 is SGHRS and CDR2 is YFSETQ. This CDR3 is built from 14 residues. The CDR3 DNA reads as TGCGCCAGCAGCTTACGGGCAGGGGGGAATGGCTACACCTTC. Amino acid sequence: CASSLRAGGNGYTF. The full variable domain, rest sourced from reference TRBV5-1 and TRBJ1-2, is KAGVTQTPRYLIKTRGQQVTLSCSPISGHRSVSWYQQTPGQGLQFLFEYFSETQRNKGNFPGRFSGRQFSNSRSEMNVSTLELGDSALYLCASSLRAGGNGYTFGSGTRLTVV.

The rearrangement links TRBV21-1 to TRBJ2-7; the D call TRBD2 from the table was never checked on the DNA. TRBV21-1 is given as a pseudogene. This CDR3 is 15 amino acids long. Here the CDR3 DNA reads TGTGCCAGCAGCAAAGGAACTAGCGGGACCTACGAGCAGTACTTC. The encoded protein is CASSKGTSGTYEQYF.

J is TRBJ2-7 and V is TRBV19; possible D gene TRBD1, 5 bases. The CDR3 contains 13 residues. Germline-derived CDR1 and CDR2 are LNHDA and SQIVND (reference sequence). V shed 3 bases and J shed 3 bases, with 9 bases lying between them. The CDR3 region is CASSMGRVYEQYF. DNA of the CDR3: TGTGCCAGTAGTATGGGCAGGGTCTACGAGCAGTACTTC.

CDR3 amino acids: CASSPGQSRWFF. The CDR3 nucleotides read TGTGCCAGTAGCCCAGGACAGTCCCGTTGGTTCTTC. The chain has TRBV19 and TRBJ2-1; tentatively, D is TRBD1 (6 bases). V lost 6 bases, J lost 15 bases, and 18 bases lay in between. CDR1 is LNHDA and CDR2 is SQIVND in the germline V gene (reference sequence). The CDR3 runs to 12 residues.

This chain links TRBV5-1 with TRBJ1-2, with D perhaps TRBD1 (6 bases). Deletions cut 1 base from V and 8 bases from J, with 15 bases between. Germline loops: CDR1 SGHRS, CDR2 YFSETQ. This CDR3 spans 14 amino acids. The CDR3 is CASSLNTGRVGYTF. The CDR3 DNA reads TGCGCCAGCAGCTTGAATACAGGGAGAGTGGGCTACACCTTC.

CDR3 amino acids: CARSLAGGTDTQYF. CDR3 in DNA: TGTGCCCGATCCTTAGCGGGAGGTACAGATACGCAGTATTTT. This sequence joins TRBV30 and TRBJ2-3; the match to TRBD2 covers 10 bases. V trimming: 8 bases; J trimming: 3 bases; junction bases outside the gene matches: 8. The CDR3 spans 14 residues. Germline CDR1 GTSNPN, CDR2 SVGIG (reference sequence). The variable domain in full, with the rest retrieved from reference TRBV30 and TRBJ2-3, is SQTIHQWPATLVQPVGSPLSLECTVEGTSNPNLYWYRQAAGRGLQLLFYSVGIGQISSEVPQNLSASRPQDRQFILSSKKLLLSDSGFYLCARSLAGGTDTQYFGPGTRLTVL.

The chain is built from TRBV19 and TRBJ2-3, with no clear D. Germline V lookup: CDR1 LNHDA, CDR2 SQIVND (reference sequence). This CDR3 comprises 15 residues. V was cut by 3 bases and J by 0 bases, with 10 bases left in between. CDR3 sequence (DNA): TGTGCCAGTAGTATTAGACTGGCTAGCACAGATACGCAGTATTTT. This codes for CASSIRLASTDTQYF.

This rearrangement joins TRBV18 to TRBJ1-1; D remains unclear. CDR1 is KGHSH, CDR2 LQKENI, per germline. Trimming stripped 2 bases from V and 1 base from J, with 8 bases between. The CDR3 is made up of 14 amino acids. CDR3 sequence: CASSPRPGNTEAFF. CDR3 in DNA: TGTGCCAGCTCACCAAGGCCAGGGAACACTGAAGCTTTCTTT.

This chain links TRBV5-4 with TRBJ2-1; 9 bases map to TRBD2. The V gene end was trimmed by 4 bases and the J gene end by 8 bases; junction bases not matched to a gene: 4. This CDR3 has 13 amino acids. Germline CDR1 reads SGHNT; CDR2 reads YYREEE (reference sequence). CDR3 DNA: TGTGCCAGCAGCCATAGCGGGAGTGATGAGCAGTTCTTC. Its protein product is CASSHSGSDEQFF.

The chain uses TRBV3-1 (or the pseudogene TRBV3-2) and TRBJ1-2, with 7 bases lining up with TRBD1. The CDR3 is 15 residues long. V was pared by 1 base and J by 2 bases, with 4 bases of the junction left unmatched. Looked up from germline, CDR1 is LGHDT and CDR2 is YNNKEL (reference sequence). DNA of the CDR3: TGTGCCAGCAGCCAAGTCTTGACAGGGAACTATGGCTACACCTTC. Encoded protein: CASSQVLTGNYGYTF.